This section outlines one T cell receptor (beta chain) sequence together with its context. Per germline, CDR1 KGHDR and CDR2 SFDVKD. V was pared by 5 bases and J by 1 base, with 3 bases of the junction left unmatched. CDR3 size: 15 residues. Original processing methods: Estimation of nucleated cell counts relied on the amplification of reference gene primers. Data came from immunoSEQ multiplex PCR; TCRdb stores just in-frame clones and leaves some out. V and J calls and clone size are those listed in that table; D and trimming were worked out from the DNA. The table shows around 70,000 clones, with about 90% occurring only once. This sample stems from a study of blood T cell repertoires in COVID-19. Looking at the study overall: Samples came from the United States, Italy and Spain, spanning acute and convalescent COVID-19. PBMCs, B-cell-depleted T cells, or T cells were the source of the cDNA or gDNA that made up the material.

Sequencing was carried out using peripheral blood. The chain recombines TRBV24-1 with TRBJ1-2; TRBD1 matches 10 bases. This sequence was found in a human donor in a cohort sampled during active COVID-19. CDR3 in DNA: TGTGCCACCAGTGGTGGGACAGGGGATAACTATGGCTACACCTTC. Translating it yields CATSGGTGDNYGYTF.